One and the same sample provided the 26 T cell receptor beta chains below, sequenced in a study of human T cells and chemical hapten exposure. Time point of the sample: patch test 2, 6 weeks after DPC sensitization. The treatment here: therapeutic diphenylcyclopropenone sensitization with weekly scalp DPC. TCRdb re-derived calls from the RACE reads in MiXCR, one entry per CDR3 protein. The sample has roughly 30,000 distinct CDR3 sequences; roughly 10% are singletons. The sample consisted of whole blood, taken in connection with sensitization to the hapten diphenylcyclopropenone (DPC). Receptors were obtained from a man between 25 and 39 years old with alopecia areata. Some clones in this sample may be carry-over from other donors' samples.

The table lists this clonotype with many counts. The rearrangement joins TRBV7-6 to TRBJ2-1; 10 bases line up with TRBD2. The V and J ends lost 6 bases and 4 bases, in that order; junction bases with no gene match: 9. Germline CDR1 and CDR2: SGHVS and FNYEAQ. The CDR3 length is 16 residues. The CDR3 coding sequence is TGTGCCAGCAGTTCTACCCTAGCGGGGGAGTACAATGAGCAGTTCTTC. Translation: CASSSTLAGEYNEQFF. Using reference TRBV7-6 and TRBJ2-1 for the parts outside the CDR3, the full variable domain is GAGVSQSPRYKVTKRGQDVALRCDPISGHVSLYWYRQALGQGPEFLTYFNYEAQQDKSGLPNDRFSAERPEGSISTLTIQRTEQRDSAMYRCASSSTLAGEYNEQFFGPGTRLTVL.

This clonotype was seen many times. The genes are TRBV18 and TRBJ2-1, with 9 bases aligning to TRBD1. The CDR3 has 12 residues. After removal of 6 bases from V and 15 bases from J, the junction contained 9 bases not matched to a gene. The germline CDR1 and CDR2 sequences are KGHSH and LQKENI. The CDR3, as DNA: TGTGCCAGCTCTCAAGGACAGGGGTTCCCGTTCTTC. It translates to CASSQGQGFPFF.

This clonotype was seen at least ten times. V and J are TRBV2 and TRBJ2-2; no firm D call. Germline CDR1 SNHLY, CDR2 FYNNEI. Deletions cut 7 bases from V and 5 bases from J, with 17 bases between. The CDR3 is 15 residues long. The CDR3 DNA follows: TGTGCCAGCATCAGACTTTCCGGGTCTACCGGGGAGCTGTTTTTT. Translating gives CASIRLSGSTGELFF.

CDR3 in DNA: TGTGCCAGCAGCTTGACCAGGGGGGCTCAGCCCCAGCATTTT. Amino acids: CASSLTRGAQPQHF. The V and J genes are TRBV5-5 and TRBJ1-5, with 7 nucleotides matching TRBD1. The CDR3 totals 14 residues. The germline V gene has CDR1 SGHKS and CDR2 YYEKEE (reference sequence). After removal of 1 base from V and 6 bases from J, the junction contained 4 bases not matched to a gene.

The genes are TRBV27 and TRBJ2-7; D perhaps matches TRBD1 (6 bases). Germline CDR1 and CDR2: MNHEY and SMNVEV (reference sequence). Trimming removed 0 bases from V and 4 bases from J, with 10 bases in between. The CDR3 spans 14 residues. The CDR3, as DNA: TGTGCCAGCAGTTTATCGGGACAAATATACGAGCAGTACTTC. The encoded protein is CASSLSGQIYEQYF.

The V call is TRBV6-1, the J call TRBJ1-5; the D gene is possibly TRBD1 (5 bases). The CDR3 covers 16 residues. Deletions cut 6 bases from V and 0 bases from J, with 15 bases between. Germline V gene lookup returns CDR1 MNHNS and CDR2 SASEGT. This CDR3 reads CASRQGASYSNQPQHF. In DNA form, the CDR3 reads TGTGCCAGCAGGCAGGGAGCCTCTTATAGCAATCAGCCCCAGCATTTT.

The J gene is TRBJ1-2, the V gene TRBV20-1; no reliable D call. The germline V and J ends were trimmed by 0 bases and 5 bases, with 10 bases remaining between them. This CDR3 is built from 13 residues. Germline CDR1 and CDR2: DFQATT and SNEGSKA (reference sequence). In DNA form, the CDR3 reads TGCAGTGCTAGAGATGTAACGGGATATGGCTACACCTTC. Protein product: CSARDVTGYGYTF.

This clonotype was seen ten or more times. The rearrangement joins TRBV7-2 to TRBJ1-5; tentative D call: TRBD1 (5 bases). CDR1 and CDR2 (germline): SGHTA, FQGNSA. V was cut by 5 bases and J by 3 bases, with 14 bases left in between. The CDR3 loop spans 15 amino acids. Here the CDR3 reads CASSDGTAVNQPQHF. Written as DNA, the CDR3 is TGTGCCAGCAGCGATGGGACGGCAGTCAATCAGCCCCAGCATTTT.

The V call is TRBV7-2, the J call TRBJ2-1; D is perhaps TRBD2 (6 bases). Germline V gives CDR1 SGHTA, CDR2 FQGNSA. Deletions cut 1 base from V and 6 bases from J, with 10 bases between. The CDR3 consists of 14 residues. Written as DNA, the CDR3 is TGTGCCAGCAGCTTAGAGGGACTTTTCAATGAGCAGTTCTTC. Encoded protein: CASSLEGLFNEQFF.

In this sample, this clonotype turned up many times. This chain joins TRBV5-5 and TRBJ2-3; the D gene is possibly TRBD1 (8 bases). Trimming took 3 bases from V and 3 from J, leaving 14 bases between them. This CDR3 comprises 15 residues. Germline CDR1 reads SGHKS; CDR2 reads YYEKEE (reference sequence). CDR3 sequence (DNA): TGTGCCAGCAGCTGGACAGGGAGGGCAACAGATACGCAGTATTTT. It translates to CASSWTGRATDTQYF.

In its sample, this clonotype is medium-sized. The V call is TRBV18, the J call TRBJ1-4; D call uncertain. Germline CDR1 is KGHSH and CDR2 is LQKENI. The CDR3 covers 12 residues. Trimming removed 6 bases at V and 8 bases at J, with 10 bases between. CDR3 protein: CASSWANEKLFF. The CDR3 nucleotides are TGTGCCAGCTCTTGGGCAAACGAAAAACTGTTTTTT.

This clonotype was counted at least ten times. The chain has TRBV19 and TRBJ1-1; D not resolved. This CDR3 is built from 12 residues. The germline V gene encodes CDR1 LNHDA and CDR2 SQIVND (reference sequence). The V and J ends lost 6 bases and 1 base respectively, with 6 bases between them. CDR3 bases: TGTGCCAGTAGACCAACGAACACTGAAGCTTTCTTT. Translated, it gives CASRPTNTEAFF.

The table lists this clonotype with many counts. The CDR3 region is CASSRDRVADTQYF. The CDR3 DNA follows: TGTGCCAGCAGTCGGGACAGGGTGGCAGATACGCAGTATTTT. The V gene is TRBV2, the J gene TRBJ2-3; 9 nucleotides agree with TRBD1. This CDR3 has 14 amino acids. The germline V gene has CDR1 SNHLY and CDR2 FYNNEI. V shed 5 bases and J 4 bases; nucleotides not matched to a gene: 4.

The gene calls are TRBV18 and TRBJ1-5, with D unclear. With 6 bases removed from V and 4 bases from J, the gap between germline ends came to 16 bases. This CDR3 has 15 amino acids. Per the germline V gene, CDR1 is KGHSH and CDR2 is LQKENI. The CDR3 sequence is CASSPGRLDNQPQHF. CDR3 DNA: TGTGCCAGCTCCCCGGGGAGGTTAGATAATCAGCCCCAGCATTTT.

This clonotype was picked up a small number of times. The chain has TRBV29-1 and TRBJ2-3; TRBD2 is a possible D gene (6 bases). The CDR3 totals 12 residues. Trimming stripped 5 bases from V and 2 bases from J, with 8 bases between. Looked up from germline, CDR1 is SQVTM and CDR2 is ANQGSEA. The CDR3 DNA reads TGCAGCGTTCGGGACTTCACAGATACGCAGTATTTT. This translates into CSVRDFTDTQYF.

This clonotype is deemed medium-sized. The V and J genes are TRBV6-4 and TRBJ2-1; 8 bases map to TRBD2. The length of the CDR3 is 15 residues. Germline trimming cut 2 bases from V and 6 bases from J; bases unmatched to any gene: 6. CDR1 and CDR2 from the germline V gene are MRHNA and SNTAGT. The CDR3 region is CASSDEPGGPNEQFF. CDR3 DNA: TGTGCCAGCAGTGACGAGCCGGGGGGGCCCAATGAGCAGTTCTTC.

This clonotype turned up a few times. Here the CDR3 reads CATDAGWSGEDTQYF. The CDR3 nucleotides read TGTGCCACCGACGCGGGTTGGAGCGGGGAAGATACGCAGTATTTT. This chain links TRBV10-3 with TRBJ2-3, with 7 bases identical to TRBD2. The CDR3 runs 15 residues. The germline V gene has CDR1 ENHRY and CDR2 SYGVKD. Losses at the gene ends were 10 bases for V and 5 bases for J; bases not matched to a gene: 15.

Only a few counts were recorded for this clonotype. The genes are TRBV29-1 and TRBJ2-1; TRBD2 aligns across 11 bases. J gave up 7 bases and V 6 bases, and 8 bases lay outside the gene matches. CDR1 and CDR2 from the germline V gene are SQVTM and ANQGSEA. The CDR3 is 14 amino acids. Written as DNA, the CDR3 is TGCAGCGTCGCGACTAGCGGGGTCACTAATGAGCAGTTCTTC. Translated, it gives CSVATSGVTNEQFF.

The gene calls are TRBV5-5 and TRBJ1-1; D possibly corresponds to TRBD1 (5 bases). The CDR3 runs to 15 residues. The ends were cut back, 7 bases at V and 1 base at J, with 17 bases in the middle. Germline assignment: CDR1 SGHKS and CDR2 YYEKEE (reference sequence). The CDR3 sequence is CASGRGTNSNTEAFF. The CDR3 DNA follows: TGTGCCAGCGGAAGGGGTACCAATTCGAACACTGAAGCTTTCTTT.

V usage is TRBV12-3 or TRBV12-4 and J usage is TRBJ2-7, with D possibly being TRBD2 (5 bases). CDR3 size: 15 residues. Trimming removed 3 bases from V and 4 bases from J, with 16 bases in between. The CDR3 bases are TGTGCCAGCAGTTTTACTCCGGGGATTGAGTACGAGCAGTACTTC. Protein sequence: CASSFTPGIEYEQYF.

This clonotype has ten or more counts. The chain is built from TRBV2 and TRBJ2-7; 8 bases align to TRBD1. The germline gives CDR1 SNHLY, CDR2 FYNNEI. Unmatched junction bases numbered 5, after V lost 3 bases and J lost 4 bases. This CDR3 comprises 14 residues. The CDR3 DNA sequence: TGTGCCAGCAGTGATCAGGGGGCGAGGTACGAGCAGTACTTC. Translating it yields CASSDQGARYEQYF.

CDR3 bases: TGTGCCAGCAGTTTGTGGACAGGGGCTCCCGAGCAGTACTTC. Translated: CASSLWTGAPEQYF. The V call is TRBV27, the J call TRBJ2-7, with 9 nucleotides matching TRBD1. The CDR3 is made up of 14 amino acids. Germline V gives CDR1 MNHEY, CDR2 SMNVEV (reference sequence). Trimming took 3 bases from V and 6 from J; bases not matched to a gene: 6.

Many counts were recorded for this clonotype. The chain employs TRBV19 and TRBJ1-2; no firm D call. The V end lost 7 bases, the J end lost 2 bases, and 8 bases lay between the germline ends. Germline V lookup: CDR1 LNHDA, CDR2 SQIVND (reference sequence). The CDR3 covers 12 residues. The CDR3 bases are TGTGCCAGTACAGCCGAGAACTATGGCTACACCTTC. This encodes CASTAENYGYTF.

This clonotype was detected ten times or more. The chain employs TRBV6-1 and TRBJ1-6, with unresolved D. In germline, CDR1 is MNHNS, CDR2 SASEGT. Trimming cost V 6 bases and J 0 bases, with 9 bases left between them. CDR3 length equals 15 residues. The CDR3: CASSPDGSYNSPLHF. In nucleotides, the CDR3 is TGTGCCAGCAGCCCGGACGGCTCCTATAATTCACCCCTCCACTTT.

This clonotype was recorded a few times. This chain connects TRBV11-3 to TRBJ2-5, with a tentative D call TRBD2 (5 bases). The CDR3 spans 15 residues. The germline V and J ends were trimmed by 3 bases and 5 bases, with 16 bases remaining between them. Germline CDR1 reads SGHNT; CDR2 reads YENEEA. DNA of the CDR3: TGTGCCAGCAGCTTCTCCGTCTACCCGGGGGAGACCCAGTACTTC. Its translation: CASSFSVYPGETQYF.

This clonotype was counted many times. This chain connects TRBV2 to TRBJ2-3; D might be TRBD1 or TRBD2, each matching 5 bases. Per the germline V gene, CDR1 is SNHLY and CDR2 is FYNNEI. The CDR3 spans 15 residues. Trimming cost V 2 bases and J 4 bases, with 13 bases left between them. CDR3 in DNA: TGTGCCAGCAGTGAACAGGGCGGGCCCGCAGATACGCAGTATTTT. Its protein product is CASSEQGGPADTQYF.